The clone carrying this TCR beta chain appeared a few times. No antigen is known for it. This sample was taken from a study of graft-versus-host responses after intestinal transplantation. The data were produced by immunoSEQ multiplex PCR, yet TCRdb's version contains in-frame clones alone and is incomplete. The sample includes over 75,000 clones, around 89% of them seen just once. Study-level findings and limits: GvH clones detected in recipient marrow included some appearing first in ileum or blood.

The TCR comes from a human donor who was the organ donor for an intestinal transplant. This specimen was unstimulated CD4+ T cells sorted from spleen or lymph node cells, taken before transplant.

CDR3 region: CASSASGGLETQYF. CDR3 coding DNA: TGTGCCAGCAGCGCATCGGGGGGCTTAGAGACCCAGTACTTC. This chain uses TRBV7-3 with TRBJ2-5; D possibly corresponds to TRBD2 (7 bases). CDR1 and CDR2 (germline): SGHTA, FQGTGA. The CDR3 runs to 14 residues. V dropped 5 bases and J dropped 4 bases, with 14 bases sitting between them.